This TCR beta chain was found in a study of response to subunit inactivated influenza vaccine. The CDR3 spans 13 residues. Between the trimmed V and J ends, which lost 4 bases and 1 base, there was a span of 10 bases. CDR1 and CDR2 from the germline V gene are DFQATT and SNEGSKA (reference sequence). Each CDR3 protein gets one entry after TCRdb re-called the RT-PCR reads with MiXCR. This sample carries 500,000 or so distinct CDR3 sequences, more than 15% of them seen once, and the ten largest clones take around 3%. The sequence came from a man aged 45 to 70 who received an inactivated influenza vaccine. The sequencing used CD4+ T cells sorted from PBMCs, collected less than 30 months after vaccination. The chain carries TRBV20-1 and TRBJ1-1, with TRBD1 as a possible D gene (6 bases). The CDR3 region has the DNA TGCAGTGCTACCAAGGGGGGGAACACTGAAGCTTTCTTT. This codes for CSATKGGNTEAFF.